The source of this T cell receptor (beta chain) is a study of T cells in Graves' hyperthyroidism and ophthalmopathy. CDR3 length: 14 amino acids. CDR1 is KGHDR, CDR2 SFDVKD, per germline. The V and J ends lost 9 bases and 1 base, in that order; junction bases with no gene match: 8. This clonotype was seen repeatedly, ten times or more. Its antigen is as yet unknown. The study excluded patients with uncontrolled infection, other autoimmune disease, pregnancy or lactation. Study conclusions and caveats: Researchers report that a 13 V-J model separated ophthalmopathy from stable hyperthyroidism. Most thyroid clonotypes with frequency above 0.001 were detected in blood.

RNA transcripts yielded amplified TCR beta CDR3 regions. The HTBI primer set was used in a first-round RT-PCR of the TCR CDR3. Each CDR3 protein gets one entry after TCRdb re-called the multiplex PCR reads with MiXCR. The sample includes about 290,000 distinct CDR3 sequences, approximately 15% seen only once; the top ten take around 61%. Sequenced sample: blood. The source is a woman aged 55-70 years with Graves' ophthalmopathy. This rearrangement joins TRBV24-1 to TRBJ2-7, with 7 bases matching TRBD1. The CDR3 loop is CATEGTESSYEQYF. The CDR3 DNA reads TGTGCCACCGAGGGGACAGAATCATCCTACGAGCAGTACTTC.